One sample yielded the 25 T cell receptor beta chains listed below, sequenced in a study of blood T cells in healthy people across ages. A sample-barcoded 5' primer and a J-beta primer mix were used in a second PCR of about 6 to 11 cycles. One entry per CDR3 protein results from TCRdb running MiXCR on the 5' RACE reads. The repertoire consists of about 2 million distinct CDR3 sequences, with around half occurring once and the leading ten covering 2.1%. The sample taken for sequencing was blood. The receptor set was obtained from a middle-aged woman in good health.

The DNA for the CDR3 is TGTGCCAGCAGCCAAGAATACGGCTCCTACGAGCAGTACTTC. It translates to CASSQEYGSYEQYF. The gene calls are TRBV3-1 and TRBJ2-7; D is unclear. The germline V gene has CDR1 LGHDT and CDR2 YNNKEL (reference sequence). This CDR3 comprises 14 residues. V gave up 0 bases and J gave up 0 bases, with 6 bases separating them.

Worth noting for this clonotype: The junction and the germline gene differ at one end; a read error may be behind it. This sequence joins TRBV28 and TRBJ2-2; 8 bases agree with TRBD2. The V gene's germline CDR1 is MDHEN and CDR2 SYDVKM. This CDR3 region has 17 residues. The CDR3 protein is CVSSFPSGGANTGELFF. DNA of the CDR3: TGTGTCAGCAGTTTCCCAAGCGGGGGTGCGAACACCGGGGAGCTGTTTTTT.

This clonotype appeared a few times. The CDR3 DNA sequence: TGTGCCAGCAGCTATGGGGGCGGGGGATACGAGCAGTACTTC. The encoded protein is CASSYGGGGYEQYF. The V call is TRBV11-2, the J call TRBJ2-7; D is perhaps TRBD2 (7 bases). The CDR3 sequence is 14 residues long. Germline CDR1 SGHAT, CDR2 FQNNGV. Trimming shortened V by 4 bases and J by 4 bases, and 14 bases separated the two germline ends.

This clonotype was observed a single time. V usage is TRBV5-1 and J usage is TRBJ2-2; 7 bases match TRBD1. The junction had 5 bases not matched to a gene; V was cut back by 0 bases and J by 6 bases. Per germline, CDR1 SGHRS and CDR2 YFSETQ. The CDR3 has 15 residues. The CDR3 DNA reads as TGCGCCAGCAGCTTGGGACAGGGATACGCCGGGGAGCTGTTTTTT. This codes for CASSLGQGYAGELFF.

Remarks on this clonotype: Given a much more abundant clone one base away, this may be a read error. J is TRBJ1-4 and V is TRBV7-2, with 9 positions matching TRBD1. Germline values: CDR1 SGHTA, CDR2 FQGNSA. The CDR3 is 14 residues long. J was trimmed by 6 bases and V by 3 bases; bases with no gene match: 2. The CDR3 nucleotides are TGTGCCAGCAGCTTGGACAGGGGTTATGAAAAACTGTTTTTT. Protein sequence: CASSLDRGYEKLFF.

Only a few counts were recorded for this clonotype. The chain links TRBV12-3 or TRBV12-4 to TRBJ2-1, with TRBD1 as a possible D gene (6 bases). The CDR3 extends over 13 amino acids. Between the trimmed V and J ends, which lost 8 bases and 10 bases, there was a span of 18 bases. CDR3 nucleotides: TGTGCCAGCCGGAATTCCCCCAGGGGAGAGCAGTTCTTC. Protein product: CASRNSPRGEQFF.

J is TRBJ2-3 and V is TRBV3-1, with TRBD2 identical over 9 bases. Germline CDR1 reads LGHDT; CDR2 reads YNNKEL (reference sequence). This CDR3 is 14 amino acids long. The V and J ends lost 1 base and 5 bases, in that order; junction bases with no gene match: 1. CDR3: CASSQVAGEDTQYF. DNA for the CDR3: TGTGCCAGCAGCCAAGTAGCGGGGGAAGATACGCAGTATTTT.

CDR3 in DNA: TGCAGTGCCCCGAACTCAGGGGGGGGCTCCTACGAGCAGTACTTC. Translation: CSAPNSGGGSYEQYF. The V call is TRBV20-1, the J call TRBJ2-7; the D gene could be TRBD1 or TRBD2 (7 bases each). V was shortened by 6 bases and J by 0 bases, with 18 bases between the two germline ends. The CDR3 covers 15 residues. Germline-derived CDR1 and CDR2 are DFQATT and SNEGSKA (reference sequence).

The J gene is TRBJ2-3, the V gene TRBV7-2, with D maybe TRBD2 (5 bases). From germline, CDR1 is SGHTA and CDR2 FQGNSA. With 5 bases removed from V and 6 bases from J, the gap between germline ends came to 18 bases. The CDR3 is 15 residues long. The CDR3 coding sequence is TGTGCCAGCAGCCCGAAGCTAGCTGGGCGGGATACGCAGTATTTT. It yields the protein CASSPKLAGRDTQYF.

The V call is TRBV28, the J call TRBJ1-2, with D perhaps TRBD1 (5 bases). Looked up from germline, CDR1 is MDHEN and CDR2 is SYDVKM. Trimming took 3 bases from V and 12 from J, leaving 14 bases between them. CDR3 length: 12 residues. The DNA of the CDR3 is TGTGCCAGCAGTTTTTTGAGGGGTAGGGACACCTTC. Its protein is CASSFLRGRDTF.

This clonotype was seen more than once but under ten times. This chain uses TRBV7-9 with TRBJ1-2; D gene uncertain. CDR3 length: 13 amino acids. V gave up 4 bases and J gave up 5 bases, with 11 bases separating them. Germline-derived CDR1 and CDR2 are SEHNR and FQNEAQ (reference sequence). CDR3 in amino acids: CASSSNTRYGYTF. In DNA, the CDR3 is TGTGCCAGCAGCTCTAATACAAGATATGGCTACACCTTC.

The chain is built from TRBV6-6 and TRBJ1-4; no clear D. V was cut by 7 bases and J by 7 bases, with 7 bases left in between. The germline V gene has CDR1 MNHNY and CDR2 SVGAGI (reference sequence). The CDR3 totals 11 residues. This CDR3 reads CASKGTEKLFF. CDR3 sequence (DNA): TGTGCCAGCAAGGGAACTGAAAAACTGTTTTTT.

This chain joins TRBV27 and TRBJ1-2; no firm D call. This CDR3 spans 16 amino acids. V gave up 0 bases and J gave up 1 base, with 12 bases separating them. Germline V gene data show CDR1 as MNHEY and CDR2 as SMNVEV (reference sequence). The CDR3 DNA sequence: TGTGCCAGCAGTTTATCGTTGAGCGTAATTAACTATGGCTACACCTTC. As protein: CASSLSLSVINYGYTF.

The J gene is TRBJ1-2, the V gene TRBV7-9, with D perhaps matching TRBD1 (5 bases). Germline values: CDR1 SEHNR, CDR2 FQNEAQ (reference sequence). CDR3 length: 16 amino acids. The ends were cut back, 1 base at V and 0 bases at J, with 12 bases in the middle. The CDR3 sequence is CASSLEGRGSNYGYTF. CDR3 DNA: TGTGCCAGCAGCTTAGAGGGGCGGGGTTCTAACTATGGCTACACCTTC.

The rearrangement joins TRBV12-3 or TRBV12-4 to TRBJ2-3; a possible D gene is TRBD1 (8 bases). This CDR3 contains 14 residues. V lost 3 bases and J 5 bases, leaving 12 bases between the germline ends. CDR3 region: CASSFGGTGDTQYF. Written as DNA, the CDR3 is TGTGCCAGCAGTTTCGGGGGGACAGGAGATACGCAGTATTTT.

This clonotype was seen more than once but under ten times. J is TRBJ2-4 and V is TRBV20-1; D unclear. Germline CDR1 reads DFQATT; CDR2 reads SNEGSKA (reference sequence). The V end was cut by 3 bases, the J end by 0 bases, with 9 bases between. The CDR3 covers 14 residues. CDR3 nucleotides: TGCAGTGCTAGGATGTTGGTAGCCAAAAACATTCAGTACTTC. Translation gives CSARMLVAKNIQYF.

The V call is TRBV28, the J call TRBJ1-2, with no clear D. Germline CDR1 is MDHEN and CDR2 is SYDVKM. CDR3 length equals 15 residues. V was shortened by 2 bases and J by 0 bases, with 10 bases between the two germline ends. CDR3 in amino acids: CASSLGRSSNYGYTF. The CDR3 DNA is TGTGCCAGCAGTTTAGGGAGGTCTTCTAACTATGGCTACACCTTC.

This sequence joins TRBV6-2 or TRBV6-3 and TRBJ2-1; D remains ambiguous. The V gene's germline CDR1 is MNHEY and CDR2 SVGEGT. V lost 8 bases, J lost 3 bases, and 14 bases lay in between. This CDR3 region has 14 residues. CDR3 in DNA: TGTGCCAGCGGAGTAGCTCATGTCTACAATGAGCAGTTCTTC. It encodes CASGVAHVYNEQFF.

This clonotype was picked up a small number of times. The chain combines TRBV6-2 or TRBV6-3 with TRBJ2-4; the match to TRBD1 covers 8 bases. The CDR3 contains 17 residues. J was trimmed by 2 bases and V by 2 bases; bases with no gene match: 8. Germline V gene data show CDR1 as MNHEY and CDR2 as SVGEGT. The CDR3 bases are TGTGCCAGCAGTTACAATGGACAGGGTGGTACCAAAAACATTCAGTACTTC. Translating gives CASSYNGQGGTKNIQYF.

This rearrangement joins TRBV5-5 to TRBJ1-1; 7 nucleotides align to TRBD1. CDR3 length: 16 amino acids. CDR1 SGHKS and CDR2 YYEKEE come from the germline V gene (reference sequence). V trimming: 5 bases; J trimming: 3 bases; junction bases outside the gene matches: 13. The CDR3 coding sequence is TGTGCCAGCAGTTTAACCCCCAGGGGGGGGGACACTGAAGCTTTCTTT. It translates to CASSLTPRGGDTEAFF.

The chain couples TRBV28 to TRBJ2-7, with 11 bases identical to TRBD1. V lost 4 bases to trimming and J lost 3 bases; unmatched junction nucleotides: 8. Germline CDR1 and CDR2: MDHEN and SYDVKM. The CDR3 is made up of 16 amino acids. The chain's CDR3 is CASSSFGQGAYYEQYF. The CDR3, as DNA: TGTGCCAGCAGTTCATTCGGACAGGGGGCCTACTACGAGCAGTACTTC. Combining the CDR3 with reference TRBV28 and TRBJ2-7 gives the whole variable domain DVKVTQSSRYLVKRTGEKVFLECVQDMDHENMFWYRQDPGLGLRLIYFSYDVKMKEKGDIPEGYSVSREKKERFSLILESASTNQTSMYLCASSSFGQGAYYEQYFGPGTRLTVT.

The rearrangement links TRBV12-3 or TRBV12-4 to TRBJ2-3; 10 bases are shared with TRBD2. V lost 3 bases and J lost 3; bases outside the gene matches: 18. The CDR3 has 20 residues. This CDR3 is CASSFRIERGGRRKTDTQYF. The CDR3 DNA sequence: TGTGCCAGCAGTTTCCGTATTGAGCGGGGGGGCCGACGTAAAACAGATACGCAGTATTTT.

This clonotype was recorded a few times. The rearrangement links TRBV2 to TRBJ2-5; possible D gene TRBD1, 5 bases. Germline CDR1 SNHLY, CDR2 FYNNEI. The V and J ends lost 5 bases and 0 bases respectively, with 10 bases between them. The CDR3 runs 14 residues. As DNA, the CDR3 is TGTGCCAGCAGTTCCGACAGAAACCAAGAGACCCAGTACTTC. It specifies CASSSDRNQETQYF.

The genes are TRBV29-1 and TRBJ1-1; 8 positions agree with TRBD1. This CDR3 is 13 amino acids long. V trimming: 5 bases; J trimming: 1 base; junction bases outside the gene matches: 3. Germline CDR1 reads SQVTM; CDR2 reads ANQGSEA. In nucleotides, the CDR3 is TGCAGCGTTTCTGACAGGGGGAACACTGAAGCTTTCTTT. Translating gives CSVSDRGNTEAFF.

There are a few counts of this clonotype. This chain uses TRBV5-1 with TRBJ2-1; 10 positions match TRBD1. Trimming at V came to 0 bases and at J to 5 bases, leaving 5 bases not matched to a gene. CDR1 and CDR2 (germline): SGHRS, YFSETQ. The length of the CDR3 is 16 residues. CDR3 in amino acids: CASSLAGTGVHNEQFF. CDR3 bases: TGCGCCAGCAGCTTGGCCGGGACAGGGGTCCACAATGAGCAGTTCTTC.